Listed here are 22 T cell receptor beta chains from one sample, sequenced in a study of blood T cell repertoires in COVID-19. Only in-frame clones appear in the TCRdb table, and some are missing; sequencing was by immunoSEQ multiplex PCR. The sample holds 200,000 or so clones; roughly nine tenths are singletons and the top ten take 0.75% to 0.9%. Sequencing was performed on peripheral blood. These receptors all stem from a woman in her seventies with acute or convalescent COVID-19.

This chain joins TRBV5-1 and TRBJ2-7; D possibly corresponds to TRBD2 (5 bases). Per the germline V gene, CDR1 is SGHRS and CDR2 is YFSETQ. This CDR3 comprises 16 residues. V gave up 1 base and J gave up 0 bases, with 14 bases separating them. The CDR3 sequence is CASSLSEGISSYEQYF. Written as DNA, the CDR3 is TGCGCCAGCAGCTTGTCAGAGGGTATTAGCTCCTACGAGCAGTACTTC.

The chain employs TRBV9 and TRBJ2-3; 8 bases agree with TRBD1. The CDR3 runs to 16 residues. V lost 0 bases and J lost 3; bases outside the gene matches: 6. The germline CDR1 and CDR2 sequences are SGDLS and YYNGEE. The CDR3 nucleotides read TGTGCCAGCAGCGTAGCGGCAGGGGGCATGACAGATACGCAGTATTTT. It translates to CASSVAAGGMTDTQYF.

This chain uses TRBV6-1 with TRBJ2-1; 7 nucleotides match TRBD1. This CDR3 is built from 16 residues. After removal of 2 bases from V and 4 bases from J, the junction contained 8 bases not matched to a gene. Germline V lookup: CDR1 MNHNS, CDR2 SASEGT. In DNA, the CDR3 is TGTGCCAGCAGTGAACGGCCAGGACAGGTTTACAATGAGCAGTTCTTC. As protein: CASSERPGQVYNEQFF.

The chain joins TRBV6-2 or TRBV6-3 to TRBJ2-6, with TRBD2 identical over 10 bases. The V segment lost 4 bases and the J segment 1 base; nucleotides outside the gene matches: 7. The CDR3 is made up of 18 amino acids. In germline, CDR1 is MNHEY, CDR2 SVGEGT. The CDR3 sequence is CASSSPAGGPSGANVLTF. CDR3 coding DNA: TGTGCCAGCAGTTCCCCAGCGGGAGGGCCGTCTGGGGCCAACGTCCTGACTTTC.

The V call is TRBV28, the J call TRBJ1-2; possibly TRBD1 for D (6 bases). CDR1 is MDHEN and CDR2 is SYDVKM in the germline V gene. CDR3 size: 14 residues. The V end was cut by 1 base, the J end by 3 bases, with 9 bases between. CDR3 sequence (DNA): TGTGCCAGCAGTTTATTCAGGACAGACTATGGCTACACCTTC. Amino acid sequence: CASSLFRTDYGYTF.

V usage is TRBV4-3 and J usage is TRBJ1-1, with TRBD1 as a possible D gene (6 bases). Germline loops: CDR1 LGHNA, CDR2 YSLEER. The V and J ends lost 1 base and 5 bases respectively, with 14 bases between them. CDR3 length: 15 residues. This CDR3 is CASSQARTVKTEAFF. Here the CDR3 DNA reads TGCGCCAGCAGCCAAGCTCGGACAGTAAAGACTGAAGCTTTCTTT.

This sequence joins TRBV7-9 and TRBJ1-4, with D possibly matching TRBD1 (6 bases). The germline V gene encodes CDR1 SEHNR and CDR2 FQNEAQ (reference sequence). V was cut by 0 bases and J by 5 bases, with 7 bases left in between. The CDR3 totals 14 residues. The CDR3 spells CASSLAGGNEKLFF. CDR3 bases: TGTGCCAGCAGCTTAGCAGGGGGAAATGAAAAACTGTTTTTT.

The V call is TRBV28, the J call TRBJ1-1; TRBD1 agrees at 10 bases. CDR3 length equals 18 residues. Germline CDR1 MDHEN, CDR2 SYDVKM. V was clipped by 8 bases and J by 0 bases; unmatched bases: 15. In nucleotides, the CDR3 is TGTGCCAGCTTTGGCCCGGGACAGGGGCGCTTTCTGAACACTGAAGCTTTCTTT. It specifies CASFGPGQGRFLNTEAFF.

The rearrangement joins TRBV24-1 to TRBJ2-3; the D is unclear. Trimming stripped 5 bases from V and 0 bases from J, with 2 bases between. This CDR3 has 12 residues. CDR1 and CDR2 from the germline V gene are KGHDR and SFDVKD. CDR3: CATSASTDTQYF. DNA of the CDR3: TGTGCCACCAGTGCAAGCACAGATACGCAGTATTTT.

The J gene is TRBJ1-1, the V gene TRBV2; D perhaps matches TRBD1 (5 bases). The V gene's germline CDR1 is SNHLY and CDR2 FYNNEI. V was clipped by 8 bases and J by 4 bases, with 11 bases between them. The CDR3 has 12 amino acids. This CDR3 reads CASGRGITEAFF. The CDR3 DNA reads as TGTGCCAGCGGACGGGGGATCACTGAAGCTTTCTTT.

The chain employs TRBV9 and TRBJ1-1; D may be TRBD1 (6 bases). The CDR3 is 13 residues long. V gave up 6 bases and J gave up 0 bases, with 9 bases separating them. CDR1 is SGDLS, CDR2 YYNGEE, per germline. The CDR3 region is CASTGQMNTEAFF. CDR3 bases: TGTGCCAGCACTGGACAGATGAACACTGAAGCTTTCTTT.

The chain recombines TRBV7-7 with TRBJ2-2, with a weak D call TRBD2 (5 bases). This CDR3 contains 13 residues. CDR1 SSHAT and CDR2 FNYEAQ come from the germline V gene (reference sequence). The V gene lost 6 bases and the J gene lost 7 bases, with 12 bases spanning the gap. The CDR3 nucleotides are TGTGCCAGCAGTTCCGACCGGGGCGGGGAGCTGTTTTTT. It yields the protein CASSSDRGGELFF.

This sequence joins TRBV5-5 and TRBJ2-1, with D unclear. The V end lost 4 bases, the J end lost 0 bases, and 11 bases lay between the germline ends. In germline, CDR1 is SGHKS, CDR2 YYEKEE (reference sequence). The CDR3 runs 15 residues. The CDR3 region is CASSIIMSSYNEQFF. The DNA of the CDR3 is TGTGCCAGCAGCATTATAATGAGCTCCTACAATGAGCAGTTCTTC.

The rearrangement joins TRBV24-1 to TRBJ2-3; D gene unclear. Germline CDR1 reads KGHDR; CDR2 reads SFDVKD. The CDR3 spans 13 residues. Trimming shortened V by 6 bases and J by 2 bases, and 8 bases separated the two germline ends. The CDR3 bases are TGTGCCACCAGTACAGAGTCCACAGATACGCAGTATTTT. This codes for CATSTESTDTQYF.

The chain couples TRBV18 to TRBJ1-4, with D possibly TRBD1 on 5 matching bases. The germline V and J ends were trimmed by 3 bases and 6 bases, with 11 bases remaining between them. Germline CDR1 KGHSH, CDR2 LQKENI. The CDR3 consists of 14 residues. The CDR3 is CASSPGRADEKLFF. The CDR3, as DNA: TGTGCCAGCTCACCGGGCAGGGCTGATGAAAAACTGTTTTTT.

The chain uses TRBV4-2 and TRBJ2-2; no firm D call. Germline V gene data show CDR1 as LGHNA and CDR2 as YNFKEQ. This CDR3 has 14 residues. V lost 0 bases and J 8 bases, leaving 10 bases between the germline ends. As DNA, the CDR3 is TGTGCCAGCAGCCAAGAGGTCGCCAGGGGGGAGCTGTTTTTT. It is translated as CASSQEVARGELFF.

This clone has just one count. Here the CDR3 reads CASSRTGTGNTIYF. The CDR3 DNA sequence: TGTGCCAGCAGCCGAACAGGGACTGGAAACACCATATATTTT. This chain uses TRBV3-1 (or the pseudogene TRBV3-2) with TRBJ1-3, with a possible D match to TRBD1 (6 bases). With 4 bases removed from V and 2 bases from J, the gap between germline ends came to 9 bases. The CDR3 loop spans 14 amino acids. The germline CDR1 and CDR2 sequences are LGHDT and YNNKEL (reference sequence).

The gene calls are TRBV11-2 and TRBJ2-7; 13 bases are a match to TRBD2. The CDR3 totals 16 residues. V lost 5 bases, J lost 4 bases, and 8 bases stayed unmatched. Germline V gives CDR1 SGHAT, CDR2 FQNNGV. The DNA for the CDR3 is TGTGCCAGCAGCCCCCGGACTAGCGGGGGTATTTACGAGCAGTACTTC. This encodes CASSPRTSGGIYEQYF.

The chain links TRBV11-1 to TRBJ1-1; 8 bases match TRBD1. The CDR3 is made up of 14 amino acids. V shed 5 bases and J 5 bases; nucleotides not matched to a gene: 7. CDR1 and CDR2 from the germline V gene are SGHAT and FQDESV (reference sequence). The CDR3 sequence: CASSQDRVGTEAFF. The CDR3 coding sequence is TGTGCCAGCAGCCAGGACAGGGTGGGGACTGAAGCTTTCTTT.

This chain links TRBV5-5 with TRBJ1-4; D may be TRBD1 (5 bases). The CDR3 has 14 residues. V lost 0 bases and J lost 7, with 10 bases in between. Germline lookup yields CDR1 SGHKS and CDR2 YYEKEE (reference sequence). For the CDR3, the DNA is TGTGCCAGCAGCTTGGGGGGCTGGGCTGAAAAACTGTTTTTT. Residues: CASSLGGWAEKLFF. The whole variable domain, remainder taken from reference TRBV5-5 and TRBJ1-4, is DAGVTQSPTHLIKTRGQQVTLRCSPISGHKSVSWYQQVLGQGPQFIFQYYEKEERGRGNFPDRFSARQFPNYSSELNVNALLLGDSALYLCASSLGGWAEKLFFGSGTQLSVL.

This rearrangement joins TRBV5-1 to TRBJ1-1; 8 bases agree with TRBD1. The CDR3 extends over 14 amino acids. The V and J ends lost 2 bases and 11 bases, in that order; junction bases with no gene match: 11. From germline, CDR1 is SGHRS and CDR2 YFSETQ. DNA of the CDR3: TGCGCCAGCAGCTTCACTACAGGGGGGTACGCGGCTTTCTTT. As protein: CASSFTTGGYAAFF.

The chain combines TRBV7-2 with TRBJ2-1; D remains ambiguous. The ends were cut back, 0 bases at V and 4 bases at J, with 10 bases in the middle. The germline gives CDR1 SGHTA, CDR2 FQGNSA. The CDR3 has 15 amino acids. The CDR3 nucleotides are TGTGCCAGCAGCTTAGCCTTACAGTCTTACAATGAGCAGTTCTTC. Translation gives CASSLALQSYNEQFF.